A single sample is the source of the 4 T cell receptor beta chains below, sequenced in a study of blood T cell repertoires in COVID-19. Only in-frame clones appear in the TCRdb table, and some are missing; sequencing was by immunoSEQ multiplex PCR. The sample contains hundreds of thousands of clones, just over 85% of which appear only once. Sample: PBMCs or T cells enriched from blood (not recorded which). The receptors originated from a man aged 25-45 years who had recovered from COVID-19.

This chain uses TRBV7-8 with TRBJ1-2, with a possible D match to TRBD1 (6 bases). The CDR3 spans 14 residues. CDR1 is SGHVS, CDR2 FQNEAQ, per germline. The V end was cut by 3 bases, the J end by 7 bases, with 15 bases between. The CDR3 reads CASSLVTGSPGYTF. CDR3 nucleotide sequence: TGTGCCAGCAGCTTGGTAACAGGGTCACCTGGCTACACCTTC.

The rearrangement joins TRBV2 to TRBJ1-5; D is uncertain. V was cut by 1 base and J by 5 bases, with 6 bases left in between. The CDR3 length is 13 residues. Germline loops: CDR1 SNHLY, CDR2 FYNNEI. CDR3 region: CASSEERDQPQHF. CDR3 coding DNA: TGTGCCAGCAGTGAAGAGAGAGATCAGCCCCAGCATTTT.

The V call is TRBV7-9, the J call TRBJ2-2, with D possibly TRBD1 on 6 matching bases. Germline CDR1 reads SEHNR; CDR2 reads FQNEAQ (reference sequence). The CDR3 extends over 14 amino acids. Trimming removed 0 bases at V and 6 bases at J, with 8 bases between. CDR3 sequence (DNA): TGTGCCAGCAGCTTAGCCAGGGGCTCCGGGGAGCTGTTTTTT. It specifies CASSLARGSGELFF.

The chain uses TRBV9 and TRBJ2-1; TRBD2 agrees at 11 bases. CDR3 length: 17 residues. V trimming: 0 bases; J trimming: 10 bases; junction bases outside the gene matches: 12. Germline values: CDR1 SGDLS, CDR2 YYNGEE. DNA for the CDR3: TGTGCCAGCAGCGTAGTTTTTCAACTAGCGGGGGCCGGAGAGCAGTTCTTC. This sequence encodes CASSVVFQLAGAGEQFF.